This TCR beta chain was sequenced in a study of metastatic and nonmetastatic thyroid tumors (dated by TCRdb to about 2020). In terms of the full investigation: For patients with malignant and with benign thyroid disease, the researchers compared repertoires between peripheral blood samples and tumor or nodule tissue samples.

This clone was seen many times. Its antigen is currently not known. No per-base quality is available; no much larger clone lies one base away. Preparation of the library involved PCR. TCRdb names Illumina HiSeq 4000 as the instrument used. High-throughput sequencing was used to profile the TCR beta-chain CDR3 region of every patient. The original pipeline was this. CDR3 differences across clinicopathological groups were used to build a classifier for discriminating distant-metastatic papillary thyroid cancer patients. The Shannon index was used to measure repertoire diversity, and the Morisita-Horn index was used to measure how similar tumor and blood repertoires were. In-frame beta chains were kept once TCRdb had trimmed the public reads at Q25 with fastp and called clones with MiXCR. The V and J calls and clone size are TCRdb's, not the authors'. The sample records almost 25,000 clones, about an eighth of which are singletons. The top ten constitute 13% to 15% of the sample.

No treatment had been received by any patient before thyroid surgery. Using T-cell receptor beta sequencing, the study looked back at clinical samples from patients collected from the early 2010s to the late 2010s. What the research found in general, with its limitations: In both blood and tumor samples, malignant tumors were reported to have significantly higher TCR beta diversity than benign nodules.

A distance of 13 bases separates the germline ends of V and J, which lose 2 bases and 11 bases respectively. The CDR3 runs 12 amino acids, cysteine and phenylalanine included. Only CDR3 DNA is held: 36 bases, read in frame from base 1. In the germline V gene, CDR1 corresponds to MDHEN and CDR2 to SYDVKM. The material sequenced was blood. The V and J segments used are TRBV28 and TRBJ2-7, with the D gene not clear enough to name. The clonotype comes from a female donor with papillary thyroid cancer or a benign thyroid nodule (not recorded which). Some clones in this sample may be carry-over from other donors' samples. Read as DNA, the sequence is TGTGCCAGCAGTTTACAAACGGGTCCGAAGTACTTC. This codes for CASSLQTGPKYF.